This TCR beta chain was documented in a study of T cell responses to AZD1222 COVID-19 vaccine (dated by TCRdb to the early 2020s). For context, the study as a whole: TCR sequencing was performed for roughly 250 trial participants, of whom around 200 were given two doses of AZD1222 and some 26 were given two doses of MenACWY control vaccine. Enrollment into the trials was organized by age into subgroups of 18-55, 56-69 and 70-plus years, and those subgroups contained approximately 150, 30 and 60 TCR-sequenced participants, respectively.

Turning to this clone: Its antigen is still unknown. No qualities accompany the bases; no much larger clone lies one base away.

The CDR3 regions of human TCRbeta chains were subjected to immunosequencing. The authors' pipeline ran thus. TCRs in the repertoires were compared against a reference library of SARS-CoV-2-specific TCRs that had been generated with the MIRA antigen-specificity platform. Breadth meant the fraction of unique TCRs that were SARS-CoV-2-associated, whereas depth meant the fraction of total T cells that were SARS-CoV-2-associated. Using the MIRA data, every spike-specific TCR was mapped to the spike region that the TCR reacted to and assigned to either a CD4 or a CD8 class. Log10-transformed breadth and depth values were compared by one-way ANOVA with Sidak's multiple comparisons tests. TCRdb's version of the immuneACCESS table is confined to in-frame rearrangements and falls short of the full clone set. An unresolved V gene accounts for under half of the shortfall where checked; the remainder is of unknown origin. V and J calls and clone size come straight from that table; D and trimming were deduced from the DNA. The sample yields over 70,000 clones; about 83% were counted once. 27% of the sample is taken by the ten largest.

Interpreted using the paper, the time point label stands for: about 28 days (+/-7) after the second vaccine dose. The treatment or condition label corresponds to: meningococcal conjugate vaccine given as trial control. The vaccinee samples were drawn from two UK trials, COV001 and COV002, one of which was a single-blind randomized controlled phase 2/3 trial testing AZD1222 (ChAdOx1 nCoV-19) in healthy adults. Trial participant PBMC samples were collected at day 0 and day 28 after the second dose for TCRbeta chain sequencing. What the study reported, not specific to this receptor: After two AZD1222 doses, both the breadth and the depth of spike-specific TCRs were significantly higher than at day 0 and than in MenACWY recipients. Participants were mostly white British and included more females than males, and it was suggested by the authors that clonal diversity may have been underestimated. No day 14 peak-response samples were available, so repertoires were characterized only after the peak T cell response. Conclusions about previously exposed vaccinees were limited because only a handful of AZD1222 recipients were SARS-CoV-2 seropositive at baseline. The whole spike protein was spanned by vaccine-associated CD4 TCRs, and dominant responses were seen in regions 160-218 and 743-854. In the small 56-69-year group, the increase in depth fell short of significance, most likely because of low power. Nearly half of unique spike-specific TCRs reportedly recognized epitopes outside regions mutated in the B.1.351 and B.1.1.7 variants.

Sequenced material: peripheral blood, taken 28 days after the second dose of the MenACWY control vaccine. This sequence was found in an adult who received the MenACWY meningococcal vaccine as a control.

The DNA sequence is TGCGCCAGCAGCCCGGACGGGAACTCTGGAAACACCATATATTTT. Translated, it reads CASSPDGNSGNTIYF. The receptor chain draws on TRBV5-1 and TRBJ1-3, with the D gene not confidently named. The V and J ends are trimmed by 4 bases and 0 bases, leaving 11 bases between them. Its CDR3 holds 15 amino acids, cysteine through phenylalanine. Only the CDR3 DNA stays, 45 bases, in frame from base 1. CDR1 and CDR2 were assigned from the germline V gene as SGHRS and YFSETQ.